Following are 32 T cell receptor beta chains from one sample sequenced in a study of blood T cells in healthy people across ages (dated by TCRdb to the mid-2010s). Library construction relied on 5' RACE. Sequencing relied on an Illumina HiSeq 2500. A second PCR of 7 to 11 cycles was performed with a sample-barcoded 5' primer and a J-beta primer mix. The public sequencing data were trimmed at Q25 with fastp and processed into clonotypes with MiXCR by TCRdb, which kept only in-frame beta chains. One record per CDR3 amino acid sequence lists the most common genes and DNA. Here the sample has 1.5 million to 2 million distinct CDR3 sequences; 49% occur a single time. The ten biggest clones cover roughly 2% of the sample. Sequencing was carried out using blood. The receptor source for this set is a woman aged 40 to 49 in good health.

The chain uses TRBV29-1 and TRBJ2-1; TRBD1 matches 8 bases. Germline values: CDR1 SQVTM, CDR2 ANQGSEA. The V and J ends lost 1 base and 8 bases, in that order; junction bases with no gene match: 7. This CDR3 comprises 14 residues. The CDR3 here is CSVEGAGGSDEQFF. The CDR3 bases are TGCAGCGTTGAAGGGGCAGGGGGCTCCGATGAGCAGTTCTTC.

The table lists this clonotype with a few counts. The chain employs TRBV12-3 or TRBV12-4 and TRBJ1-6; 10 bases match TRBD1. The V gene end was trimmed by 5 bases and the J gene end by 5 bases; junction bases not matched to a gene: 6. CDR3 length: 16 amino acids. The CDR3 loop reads CASSPLTGGHNSPLHF. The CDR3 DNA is TGTGCCAGCAGTCCTCTGACAGGGGGCCATAATTCACCCCTCCACTTT.

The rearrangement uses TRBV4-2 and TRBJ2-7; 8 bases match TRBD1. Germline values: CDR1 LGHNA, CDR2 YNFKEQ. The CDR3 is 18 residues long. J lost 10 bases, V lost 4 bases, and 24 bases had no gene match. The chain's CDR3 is CASSLLLGGQAGGNIQYF. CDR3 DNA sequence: TGTGCCAGCAGCCTCCTACTGGGGGGACAGGCCGGCGGAAACATCCAGTACTTC.

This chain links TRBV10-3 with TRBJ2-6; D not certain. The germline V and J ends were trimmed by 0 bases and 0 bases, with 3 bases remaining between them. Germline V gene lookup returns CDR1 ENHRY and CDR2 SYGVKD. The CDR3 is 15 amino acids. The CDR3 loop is CAISESGSGANVLTF. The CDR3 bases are TGTGCCATCAGTGAGTCGGGCTCTGGGGCCAACGTCCTGACTTTC.

CDR3 nucleotide sequence: TGTGCCAGCAGCGTAGTGGACAGGGGGCGTACAGATACGCAGTATTTT. It translates to CASSVVDRGRTDTQYF. V and J are TRBV9 and TRBJ2-3; 11 bases map to TRBD1. The CDR3 totals 16 residues. Germline loops: CDR1 SGDLS, CDR2 YYNGEE. V lost 0 bases and J lost 3; bases outside the gene matches: 3.

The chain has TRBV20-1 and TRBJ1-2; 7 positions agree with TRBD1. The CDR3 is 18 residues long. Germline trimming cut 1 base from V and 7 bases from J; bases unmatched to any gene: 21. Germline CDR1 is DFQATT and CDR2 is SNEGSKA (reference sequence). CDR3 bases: TGCAGTGCTAGAGTCTCTTTCGACCCAAGGGCAGGGGGTTTTGGCTACACCTTC. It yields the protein CSARVSFDPRAGGFGYTF.

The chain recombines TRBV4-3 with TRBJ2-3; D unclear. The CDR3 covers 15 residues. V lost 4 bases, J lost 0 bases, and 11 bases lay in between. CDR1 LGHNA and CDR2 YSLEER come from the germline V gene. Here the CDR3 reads CASSPTEQSTDTQYF. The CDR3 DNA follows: TGCGCCAGCAGCCCAACTGAGCAGAGCACAGATACGCAGTATTTT.

The CDR3 bases are TGCAGTGCTAGATCCCCGACAGGGGGCATGGCGACCCAGTACTTC. Protein product: CSARSPTGGMATQYF. The genes are TRBV20-1 and TRBJ2-7; 10 nucleotides agree with TRBD1. The DNA end is more similar to TRBJ2-5, so the J call may be wrong. Germline V gene data show CDR1 as DFQATT and CDR2 as SNEGSKA (reference sequence). This CDR3 spans 15 amino acids.

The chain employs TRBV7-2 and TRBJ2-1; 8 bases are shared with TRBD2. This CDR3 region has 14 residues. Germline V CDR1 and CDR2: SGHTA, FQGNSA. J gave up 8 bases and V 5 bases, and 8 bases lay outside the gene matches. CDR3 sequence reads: CASSLDGTRHEQFF. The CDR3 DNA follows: TGTGCCAGCAGCCTAGACGGGACTAGGCATGAGCAGTTCTTC.

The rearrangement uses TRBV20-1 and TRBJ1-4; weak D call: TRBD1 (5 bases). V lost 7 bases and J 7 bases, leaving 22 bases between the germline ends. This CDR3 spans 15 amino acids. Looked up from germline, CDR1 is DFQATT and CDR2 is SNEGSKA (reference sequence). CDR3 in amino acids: CSVPALRVVGEKLFF. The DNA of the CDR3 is TGCAGTGTCCCGGCCCTCAGGGTTGTTGGTGAAAAACTGTTTTTT.

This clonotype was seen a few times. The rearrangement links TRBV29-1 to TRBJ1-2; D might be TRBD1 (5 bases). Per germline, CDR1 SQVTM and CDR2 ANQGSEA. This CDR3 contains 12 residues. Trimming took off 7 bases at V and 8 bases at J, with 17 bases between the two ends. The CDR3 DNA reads TGCAGCGCCGGGTTCGGGGCGCGGGGCTACACCTTC. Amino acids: CSAGFGARGYTF. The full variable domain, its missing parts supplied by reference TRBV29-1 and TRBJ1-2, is SAVISQKPSRDICQRGTSLTIQCQVDSQVTMMFWYRQQPGQSLTLIATANQGSEATYESGFVIDKFPISRPNLTFSTLTVSNMSPEDSSIYLCSAGFGARGYTFGSGTRLTVV.

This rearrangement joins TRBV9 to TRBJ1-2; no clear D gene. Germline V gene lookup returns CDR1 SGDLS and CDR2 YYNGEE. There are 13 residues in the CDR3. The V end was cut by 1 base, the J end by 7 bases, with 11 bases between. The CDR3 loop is CASSVLGSGGYTF. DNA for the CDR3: TGTGCCAGCAGCGTACTAGGTTCGGGTGGCTACACCTTC.

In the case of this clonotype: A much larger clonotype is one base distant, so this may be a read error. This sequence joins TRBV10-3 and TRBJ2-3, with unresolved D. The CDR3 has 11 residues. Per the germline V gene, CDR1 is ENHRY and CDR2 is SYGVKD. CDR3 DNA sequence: TGTGCCATCAGTAGCACAGATACGCGGTATTTT. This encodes CAISSTDTRYF.

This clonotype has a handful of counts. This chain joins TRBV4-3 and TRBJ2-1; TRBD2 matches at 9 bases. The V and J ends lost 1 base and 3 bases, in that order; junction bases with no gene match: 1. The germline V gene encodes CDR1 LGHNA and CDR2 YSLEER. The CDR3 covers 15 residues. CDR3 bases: TGCGCCAGCAGCCAAGTAGCGGGGGACTACAATGAGCAGTTCTTC. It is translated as CASSQVAGDYNEQFF.

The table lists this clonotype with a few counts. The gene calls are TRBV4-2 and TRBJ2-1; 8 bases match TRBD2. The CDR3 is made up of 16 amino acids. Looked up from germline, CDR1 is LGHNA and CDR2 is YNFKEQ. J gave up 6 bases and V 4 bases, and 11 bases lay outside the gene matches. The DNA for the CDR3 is TGTGCCAGCAGCCTATTGAGTAGCGGGGTATCCAATGAGCAGTTCTTC. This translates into CASSLLSSGVSNEQFF.

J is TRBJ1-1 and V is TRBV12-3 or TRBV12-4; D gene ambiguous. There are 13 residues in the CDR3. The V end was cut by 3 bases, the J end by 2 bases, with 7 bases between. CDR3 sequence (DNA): TGTGCCAGCAGTTTCGCCTCTAACACTGAAGCTTTCTTT. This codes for CASSFASNTEAFF.

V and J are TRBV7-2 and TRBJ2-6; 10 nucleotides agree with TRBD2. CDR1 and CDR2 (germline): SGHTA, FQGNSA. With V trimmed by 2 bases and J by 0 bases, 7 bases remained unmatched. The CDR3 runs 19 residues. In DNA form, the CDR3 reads TGTGCCAGCAGCTTAAATGCACTAGCGGGGCGCTCTGGGGCCAACGTCCTGACTTTC. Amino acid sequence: CASSLNALAGRSGANVLTF. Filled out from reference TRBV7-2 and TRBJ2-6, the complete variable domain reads GAGVSQSPSNKVTEKGKDVELRCDPISGHTALYWYRQSLGQGLEFLIYFQGNSAPDKSGLPSDRFSAERTGGSVSTLTIQRTQQEDSAVYLCASSLNALAGRSGANVLTFGAGSRLTVL.

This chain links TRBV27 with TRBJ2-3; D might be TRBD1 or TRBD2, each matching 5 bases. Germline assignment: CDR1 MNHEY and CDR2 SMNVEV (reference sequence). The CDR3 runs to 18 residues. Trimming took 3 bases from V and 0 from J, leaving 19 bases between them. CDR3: CASSFFPSRVASTDTQYF. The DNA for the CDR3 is TGTGCCAGCAGTTTTTTTCCTAGCAGGGTTGCCAGCACAGATACGCAGTATTTT.

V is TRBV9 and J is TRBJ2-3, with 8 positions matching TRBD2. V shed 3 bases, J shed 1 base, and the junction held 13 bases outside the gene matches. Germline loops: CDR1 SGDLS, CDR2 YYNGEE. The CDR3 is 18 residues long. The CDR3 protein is CASSELRGGLAGTDTQYF. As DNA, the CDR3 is TGTGCCAGCAGCGAACTCCGGGGGGGTCTAGCGGGCACAGATACGCAGTATTTT.

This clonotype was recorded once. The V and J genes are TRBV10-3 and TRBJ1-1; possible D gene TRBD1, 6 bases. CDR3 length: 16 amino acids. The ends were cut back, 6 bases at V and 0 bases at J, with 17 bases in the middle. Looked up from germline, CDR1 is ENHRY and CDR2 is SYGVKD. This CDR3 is CAIRIGGGRMNTEAFF. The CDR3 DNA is TGTGCCATCAGAATAGGAGGGGGTAGAATGAACACTGAAGCTTTCTTT.

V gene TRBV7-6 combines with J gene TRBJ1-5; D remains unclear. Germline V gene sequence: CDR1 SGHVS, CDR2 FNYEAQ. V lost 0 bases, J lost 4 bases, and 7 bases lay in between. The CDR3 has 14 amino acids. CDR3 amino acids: CASSLAEGNQPQHF. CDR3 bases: TGTGCCAGCAGCTTAGCGGAAGGTAATCAGCCCCAGCATTTT.

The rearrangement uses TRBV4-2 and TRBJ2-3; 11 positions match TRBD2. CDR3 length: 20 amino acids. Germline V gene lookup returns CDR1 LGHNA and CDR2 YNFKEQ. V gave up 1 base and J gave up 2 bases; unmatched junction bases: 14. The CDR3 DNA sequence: TGTGCCAGCAGCCAAGGTCTTGGTCTAGCGGGGGGTAGATACACAGATACGCAGTATTTT. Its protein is CASSQGLGLAGGRYTDTQYF.

The CDR3 region is CASSLTSGGALTQYF. For the CDR3, the DNA is TGTGCCAGCAGCCTGACTAGCGGGGGGGCCCTTACGCAGTATTTT. The chain has TRBV9 and TRBJ2-3, with 14 bases lining up with TRBD2. The CDR3 length is 15 residues. Looked up from germline, CDR1 is SGDLS and CDR2 is YYNGEE. V lost 4 bases to trimming and J lost 8 bases; unmatched junction nucleotides: 6.

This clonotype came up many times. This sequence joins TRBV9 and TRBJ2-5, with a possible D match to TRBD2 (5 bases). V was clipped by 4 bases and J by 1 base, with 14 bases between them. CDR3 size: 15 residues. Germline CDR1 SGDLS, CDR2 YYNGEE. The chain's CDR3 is CASSRWTAPQETQYF. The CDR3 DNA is TGTGCCAGCAGCCGATGGACTGCTCCCCAAGAGACCCAGTACTTC.

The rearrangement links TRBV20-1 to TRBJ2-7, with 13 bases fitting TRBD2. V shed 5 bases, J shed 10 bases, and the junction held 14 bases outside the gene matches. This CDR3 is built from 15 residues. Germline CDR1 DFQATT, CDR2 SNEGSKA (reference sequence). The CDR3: CSAWTSGGRVAAQYF. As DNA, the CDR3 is TGCAGTGCTTGGACTAGCGGGGGCCGTGTTGCGGCCCAGTACTTC.

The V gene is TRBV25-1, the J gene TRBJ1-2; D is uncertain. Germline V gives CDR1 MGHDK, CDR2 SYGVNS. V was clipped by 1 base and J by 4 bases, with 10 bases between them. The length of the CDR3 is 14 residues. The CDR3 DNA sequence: TGTGCCAGCAGTGAATGGAACAGCGGCTATGGCTACACCTTC. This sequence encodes CASSEWNSGYGYTF.

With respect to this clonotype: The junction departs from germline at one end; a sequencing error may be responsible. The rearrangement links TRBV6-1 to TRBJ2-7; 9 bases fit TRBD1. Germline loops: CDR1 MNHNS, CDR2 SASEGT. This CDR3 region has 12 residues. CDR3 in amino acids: CTSSDRGNEQYF. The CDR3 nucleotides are TGTACCAGCAGTGACAGGGGGAACGAGCAGTACTTC.

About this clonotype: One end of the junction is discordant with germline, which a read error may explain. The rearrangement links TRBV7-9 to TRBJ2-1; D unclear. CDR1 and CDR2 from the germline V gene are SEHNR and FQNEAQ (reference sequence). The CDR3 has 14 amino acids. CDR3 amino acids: CASSQGRPYNEQFF. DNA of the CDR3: TGCGCCAGCAGCCAAGGTCGGCCCTACAATGAGCAGTTCTTC.

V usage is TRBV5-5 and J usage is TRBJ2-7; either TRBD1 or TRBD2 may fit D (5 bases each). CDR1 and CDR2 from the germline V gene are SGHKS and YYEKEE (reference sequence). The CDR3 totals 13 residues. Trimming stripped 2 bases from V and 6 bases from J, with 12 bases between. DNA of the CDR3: TGTGCCAGCAGCTTCGGGGCATGGAGCGAGCAGTACTTC. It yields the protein CASSFGAWSEQYF. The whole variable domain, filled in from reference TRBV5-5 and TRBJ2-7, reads DAGVTQSPTHLIKTRGQQVTLRCSPISGHKSVSWYQQVLGQGPQFIFQYYEKEERGRGNFPDRFSARQFPNYSSELNVNALLLGDSALYLCASSFGAWSEQYFGPGTRLTVT.

CDR3 sequence: CATSDSPSTGYGTDTQYF. The CDR3 coding sequence is TGTGCCACCAGTGACTCACCTTCGACAGGGTATGGCACAGATACGCAGTATTTT. The chain couples TRBV24-1 to TRBJ2-3; TRBD1 agrees at 7 bases. The CDR3 has 18 amino acids. The junction had 13 bases not matched to a gene; V was cut back by 4 bases and J by 1 base. CDR1 and CDR2 from the germline V gene are KGHDR and SFDVKD.

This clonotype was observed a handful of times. The CDR3 region is CSASRPSPPTQYF. The CDR3 DNA reads TGCAGTGCTAGCAGACCATCCCCTCCTACCCAGTACTTC. The J gene is TRBJ2-7, the V gene TRBV20-1; D is ambiguous. Germline V gene lookup returns CDR1 DFQATT and CDR2 SNEGSKA (reference sequence). The CDR3 sequence is 13 residues long. Trimming removed 3 bases from V and 10 bases from J, with 19 bases in between.

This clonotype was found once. In nucleotides, the CDR3 is TGTGCCAGCAGCCGGCGCCTCGTTACAAACGAGCAGTACTTC. Encoded protein: CASSRRLVTNEQYF. The chain uses TRBV5-6 and TRBJ2-7, with D uncertain. CDR3 length: 14 amino acids. The germline gives CDR1 SGHDT, CDR2 YYEEEE. V was trimmed by 4 bases and J by 5 bases, leaving 16 bases between them.